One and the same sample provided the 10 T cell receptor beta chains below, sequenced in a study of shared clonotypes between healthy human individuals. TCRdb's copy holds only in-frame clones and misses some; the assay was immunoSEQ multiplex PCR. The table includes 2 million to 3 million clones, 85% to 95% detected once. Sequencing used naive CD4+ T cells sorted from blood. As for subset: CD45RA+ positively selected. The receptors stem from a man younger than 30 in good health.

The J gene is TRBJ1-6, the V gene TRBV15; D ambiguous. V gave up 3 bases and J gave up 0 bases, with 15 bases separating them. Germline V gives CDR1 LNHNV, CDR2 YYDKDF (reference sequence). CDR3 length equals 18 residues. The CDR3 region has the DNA TGTGCCACCAGCAGTCTCTTTGCGGCGAGCTCCTATAATTCACCCCTCCACTTT. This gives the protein CATSSLFAASSYNSPLHF.

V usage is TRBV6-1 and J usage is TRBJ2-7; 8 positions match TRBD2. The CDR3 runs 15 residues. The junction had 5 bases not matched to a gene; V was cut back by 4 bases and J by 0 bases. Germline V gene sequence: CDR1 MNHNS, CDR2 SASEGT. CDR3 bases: TGTGCCAGCAGTGGTCGGGGGGGAAACTCCTACGAGCAGTACTTC. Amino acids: CASSGRGGNSYEQYF.

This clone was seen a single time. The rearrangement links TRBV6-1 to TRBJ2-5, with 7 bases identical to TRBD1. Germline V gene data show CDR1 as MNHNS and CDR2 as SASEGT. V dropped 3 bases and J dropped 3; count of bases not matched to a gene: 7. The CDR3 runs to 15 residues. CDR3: CASSEVLGQKETQYF. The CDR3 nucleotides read TGTGCCAGCAGTGAGGTTCTGGGACAGAAAGAGACCCAGTACTTC.

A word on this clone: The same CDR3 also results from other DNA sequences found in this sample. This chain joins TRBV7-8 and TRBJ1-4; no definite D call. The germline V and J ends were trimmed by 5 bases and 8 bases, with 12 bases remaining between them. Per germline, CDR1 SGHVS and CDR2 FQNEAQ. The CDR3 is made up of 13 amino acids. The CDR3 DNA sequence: TGTGCCAGCAGCCCCCCGTTGGGAGAAAAACTGTTTTTT. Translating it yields CASSPPLGEKLFF.

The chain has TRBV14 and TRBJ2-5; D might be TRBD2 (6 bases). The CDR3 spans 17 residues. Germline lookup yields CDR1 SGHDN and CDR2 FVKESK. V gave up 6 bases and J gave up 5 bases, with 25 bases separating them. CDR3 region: CASSVLAGAPAGETQYF. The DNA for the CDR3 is TGTGCCAGCAGTGTTCTTGCGGGTGCACCCGCGGGGGAGACCCAGTACTTC.

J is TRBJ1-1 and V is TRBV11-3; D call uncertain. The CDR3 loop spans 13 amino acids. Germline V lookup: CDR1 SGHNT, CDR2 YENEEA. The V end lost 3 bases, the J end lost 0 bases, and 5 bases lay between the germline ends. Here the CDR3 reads CASSLSLNTEAFF. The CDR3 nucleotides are TGTGCCAGCAGCTTGTCCCTGAACACTGAAGCTTTCTTT.

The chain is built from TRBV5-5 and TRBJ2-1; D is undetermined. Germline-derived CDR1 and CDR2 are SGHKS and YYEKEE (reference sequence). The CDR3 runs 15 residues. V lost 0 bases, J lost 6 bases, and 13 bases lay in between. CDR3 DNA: TGTGCCAGCAGCTTGGACTGGGGTCGATTCAATGAGCAGTTCTTC. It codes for CASSLDWGRFNEQFF.

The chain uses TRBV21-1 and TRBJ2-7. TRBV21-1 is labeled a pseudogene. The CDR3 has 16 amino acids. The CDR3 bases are TGTGCCAGCAGCAAAGAATTCCGGACGGCACCCTACGAGCAGTACTTC. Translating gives CASSKEFRTAPYEQYF.

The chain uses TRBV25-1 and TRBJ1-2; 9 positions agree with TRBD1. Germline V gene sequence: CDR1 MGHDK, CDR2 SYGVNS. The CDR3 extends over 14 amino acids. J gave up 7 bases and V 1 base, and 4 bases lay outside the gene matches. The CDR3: CASSELVQGAGYTF. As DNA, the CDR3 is TGTGCCAGCAGTGAATTAGTACAGGGGGCTGGCTACACCTTC.

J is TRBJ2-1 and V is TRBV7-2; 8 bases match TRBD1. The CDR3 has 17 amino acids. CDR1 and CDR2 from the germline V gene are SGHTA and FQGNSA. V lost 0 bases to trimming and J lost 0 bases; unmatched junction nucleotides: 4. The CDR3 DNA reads TGTGCCAGCAGCTTAGCCCCAGGGGGCCTCTCCTACAATGAGCAGTTCTTC. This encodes CASSLAPGGLSYNEQFF.